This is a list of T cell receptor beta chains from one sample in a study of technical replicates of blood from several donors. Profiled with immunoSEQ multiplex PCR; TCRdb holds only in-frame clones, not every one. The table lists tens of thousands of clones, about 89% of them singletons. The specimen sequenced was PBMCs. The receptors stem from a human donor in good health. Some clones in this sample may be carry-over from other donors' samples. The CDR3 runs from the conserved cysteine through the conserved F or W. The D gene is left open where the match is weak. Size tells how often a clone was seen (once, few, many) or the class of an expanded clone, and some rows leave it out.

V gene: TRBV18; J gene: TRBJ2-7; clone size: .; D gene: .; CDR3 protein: CASSPPRLGDLGEQYF; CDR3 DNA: TGTGCCAGCTCACCACCGAGGCTTGGCGACTTGGGCGAGCAGTACTTC
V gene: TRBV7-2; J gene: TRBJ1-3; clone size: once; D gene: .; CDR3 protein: CASSLVYRRQSGNTIYF; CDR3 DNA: TGTGCCAGCAGCTTAGTGTACAGGCGGCAATCTGGAAACACCATATATTTT
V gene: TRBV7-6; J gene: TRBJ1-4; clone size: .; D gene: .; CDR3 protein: CASSLSDRNEKLFF; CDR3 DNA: TGTGCCAGCAGCTTAAGCGACAGAAATGAAAAACTGTTTTTT
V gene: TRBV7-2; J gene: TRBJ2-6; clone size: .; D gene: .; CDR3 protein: CASSRDTSGANVLTF; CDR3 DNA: TGTGCCAGCAGCCGGGACACCTCTGGGGCCAACGTCCTGACTTTC
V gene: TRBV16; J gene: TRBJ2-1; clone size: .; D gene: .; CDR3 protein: CASSQSSYNEQFF; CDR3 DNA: TGTGCCAGCAGCCAATCGTCGTACAATGAGCAGTTCTTC
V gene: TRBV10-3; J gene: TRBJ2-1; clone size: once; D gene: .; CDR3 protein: CAISGAREQFF; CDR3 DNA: TGTGCCATCAGTGGGGCGCGTGAGCAGTTCTTC
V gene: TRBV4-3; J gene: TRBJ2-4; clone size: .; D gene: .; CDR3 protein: CASSLSSGQNIQYF; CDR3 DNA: TGCGCCAGCAGCCTGTCTAGTGGCCAAAACATTCAGTACTTC
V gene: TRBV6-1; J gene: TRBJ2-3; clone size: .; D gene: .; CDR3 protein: CASSGRGALTDTQYF; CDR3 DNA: TGTGCCAGCAGTGGACGGGGGGCCCTCACAGATACGCAGTATTTT
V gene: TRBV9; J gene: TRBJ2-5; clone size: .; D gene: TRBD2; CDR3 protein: CASSAGSSGGLQETQYF; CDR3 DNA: TGTGCCAGCAGCGCGGGGAGTAGCGGGGGCTTACAAGAGACCCAGTACTTC
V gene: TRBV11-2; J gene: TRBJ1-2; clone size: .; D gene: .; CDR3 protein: CASSFRRTEGYTF; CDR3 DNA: TGTGCCAGCAGCTTTCGGAGGACCGAGGGCTACACCTTC
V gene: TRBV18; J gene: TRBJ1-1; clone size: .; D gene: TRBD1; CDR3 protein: CASSPEYRKGAAFF; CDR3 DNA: TGTGCCAGCTCACCAGAATATAGGAAGGGGGCTGCTTTCTTT
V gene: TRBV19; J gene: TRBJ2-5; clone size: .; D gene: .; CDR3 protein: CASSNRREETQYF; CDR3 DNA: TGTGCCAGTAGTAATCGCAGGGAAGAGACCCAGTACTTC
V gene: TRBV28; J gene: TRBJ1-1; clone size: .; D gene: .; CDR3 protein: CASSTREAEAFF; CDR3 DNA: TGTGCCAGCAGTACCAGGGAGGCTGAAGCTTTCTTT
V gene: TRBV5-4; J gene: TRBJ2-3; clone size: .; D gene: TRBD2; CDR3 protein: CASSLPGGSTDTQYF; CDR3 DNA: TGTGCCAGCAGCCTACCGGGGGGTTCCACAGATACGCAGTATTTT
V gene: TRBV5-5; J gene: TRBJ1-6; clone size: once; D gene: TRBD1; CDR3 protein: CASSARQGYSPLHF; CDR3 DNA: TGTGCCAGCAGCGCACGACAGGGTTATTCACCCCTCCACTTT
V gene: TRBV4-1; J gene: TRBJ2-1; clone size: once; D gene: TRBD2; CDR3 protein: CASSQGPGTSGYNEQFF; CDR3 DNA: TGCGCCAGCAGCCAAGGCCCCGGGACTAGCGGCTACAATGAGCAGTTCTTC
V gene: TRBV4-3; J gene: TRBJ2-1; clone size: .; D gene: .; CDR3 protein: CASSQGGGINEQFF; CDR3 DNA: TGCGCCAGCAGCCAAGGAGGCGGGATCAATGAGCAGTTCTTC
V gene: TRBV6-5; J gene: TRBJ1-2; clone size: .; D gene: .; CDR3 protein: CASRATTGIYGYTF; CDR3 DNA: TGTGCCAGCAGAGCGACTACAGGGATCTATGGCTACACCTTC
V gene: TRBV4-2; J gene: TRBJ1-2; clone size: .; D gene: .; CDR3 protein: CASSQVRAGYGYTF; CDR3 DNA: TGTGCCAGCAGCCAAGTCAGGGCAGGCTATGGCTACACCTTC
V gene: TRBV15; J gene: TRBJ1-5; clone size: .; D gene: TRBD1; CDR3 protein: CATSRRGQGSNQPQHF; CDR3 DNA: TGTGCCACCAGCAGGAGGGGACAGGGGAGCAATCAGCCCCAGCATTTT
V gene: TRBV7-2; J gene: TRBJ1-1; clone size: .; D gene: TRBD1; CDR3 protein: CASSSSQGGNTEAFF; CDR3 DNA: TGTGCCAGCAGCTCCTCTCAGGGGGGTAACACTGAAGCTTTCTTT
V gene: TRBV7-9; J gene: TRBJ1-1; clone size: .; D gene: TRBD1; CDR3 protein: CASSDRDRDTEAFF; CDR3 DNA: TGTGCCAGCAGCGACCGGGACAGGGACACTGAAGCTTTCTTT